The T cell receptor beta chain under discussion was sequenced for a study of long-term antiretroviral therapy in people with HIV. Study observations and caveats: The data indicate that diversity increased after ART but remained below transplant donor controls. Therapy changes, viral resistance and ART adherence were not documented in the available data.

V gave up 6 bases and J gave up 3 bases, with 17 bases separating them. CDR3 length: 15 residues. The germline V gene encodes CDR1 SNHLY and CDR2 FYNNEI. With respect to this clone: What it binds is unknown.

A v3.0 immunoSEQ assay was performed at survey level. The assay was immunoSEQ multiplex PCR, and TCRdb's table has in-frame clones only and misses some. The data show about 28,000 clones, over 75% seen once. V is TRBV2 and J is TRBJ2-5, with no clear D. The TCR originated in a man younger than 35 with HIV. The source material was unsorted PBMCs, sampled 1.5 years before starting antiretroviral therapy. The CDR3 DNA reads TGTGCCAGCAGCCCGACGTACGGCCTGGAAGAGACCCAGTACTTC. Protein product: CASSPTYGLEETQYF.